The 13 T cell receptor gamma chains below all came from one sample that was sequenced in a study of Vδ1+ human thymocytes (dated by TCRdb to between 2018 and 2020). The instrument given in TCRdb is Illumina MiSeq. RNA was extracted with the RNeasy mini kit and reverse transcribed using Superscript III. CDR3 amplicons were produced by multiplex PCR using pooled V-gene forward primers and a constant-region reverse primer with Illumina adaptor overhangs. TCRdb processed the public reads again with the CATT caller, after which rows with matching DNA were combined. This sample has 25,000 to 35,000 gamma-chain clones in its table, and about a fifth of those were observed once. In total, the top ten clones hold 1.8% of the sample. No cognate antigen is known for these TCRs. General study outcomes and caveats: In contrast to oligoclonal peripheral blood repertoires, thymic TRG and TRD repertoires appeared to be highly polyclonal with Gaussian CDR3 length distributions.

The sequencing input was Vdelta1+ gamma-delta thymocytes from the thymus. What this sample's cell subset or site label stands for: FACS-sorted CD3+ TCRalphabeta- TCRVdelta1+ TCRVdelta2- thymocytes. All receptors come from a boy under three years old who had congenital heart surgery.

This clone was seen a few times. The gene calls are TRGV2 and TRGJP1. Germline V lookup: CDR1 EGSNGY, CDR2 YDSYNSKV. J lost 7 bases, V lost 0 bases, and 2 bases had no gene match. CDR3 length: 13 residues. The DNA for the CDR3 is TGTGCCACCTGGGACGGGGATGGTTGGTTCAAGATATTT. Its protein is CATWDGDGWFKIF.

This clone showed up just a few times. V and J are TRGV8 and TRGJ1 or TRGJ2. The J segment lost 7 bases and the V segment lost 3 bases, leaving 9 bases of the junction unmatched. Germline values: CDR1 VENAVY, CDR2 YDSYNSRV. CDR3 length equals 13 residues. The CDR3: CATWDCPRYKKLF. The CDR3 region has the DNA TGTGCCACCTGGGATTGCCCGCGGTATAAGAAACTCTTT.

This clone was seen once. The genes are TRGV4 and TRGJ1 or TRGJ2. The CDR3 contains 14 residues. CDR1 and CDR2 from the germline V gene are EGSTGY and YDSYTSSV. J gave up 5 bases and V 0 bases, and 7 bases lay outside the gene matches. DNA of the CDR3: TGTGCCACCTGGGATGGGCCTCGTAATTATAAGAAACTCTTT. Its protein product is CATWDGPRNYKKLF.

This clone has a handful of counts. V gene TRGV8 combines with J gene TRGJ1 or TRGJ2. Germline CDR1 and CDR2: VENAVY and YDSYNSRV. V lost 0 bases, J lost 3 bases, and 8 bases stayed unmatched. This CDR3 is 15 amino acids long. CDR3: CATWDRMGRYYKKLF. CDR3 DNA: TGTGCCACCTGGGATAGGATGGGGCGTTATTATAAGAAACTCTTT.

Details on this clone: This clone may be a read error of a much larger clone one base away. The sample has other DNA sequences that encode this CDR3 too. The chain joins TRGV4 to TRGJ1 or TRGJ2. CDR3 size: 14 residues. The germline CDR1 and CDR2 sequences are EGSTGY and YDSYTSSV. Trimming at V came to 1 base and at J to 0 bases, leaving 3 bases not matched to a gene. The CDR3, as DNA: TGTGCCACCTGGGATGGCACGAATTATTATAAGAAACTCTTT. This sequence encodes CATWDGTNYYKKLF.

The chain couples TRGV8 to TRGJP1. The CDR3 loop spans 12 amino acids. J lost 8 bases, V lost 3 bases, and 3 bases had no gene match. Germline V CDR1 and CDR2: VENAVY, YDSYNSRV. Here the CDR3 DNA reads TGTGCCACCTGGGATGTAGGTTGGTTCAAGATATTT. As protein: CATWDVGWFKIF.

The rearrangement links TRGV9 to TRGJP1. This CDR3 has 16 amino acids. Germline CDR1 GITISATS, CDR2 ISYDGTV (reference sequence). V dropped 0 bases and J dropped 4; count of bases not matched to a gene: 8. In DNA, the CDR3 is TGTGCCTTGTGGGAGGTGCGGGGAAGCACTGGTTGGTTCAAGATATTT. This codes for CALWEVRGSTGWFKIF.

This clone has more than one count but fewer than ten. The chain couples TRGV4 to TRGJ1 or TRGJ2. V was pared by 5 bases and J by 3 bases, with 7 bases of the junction left unmatched. CDR1 is EGSTGY, CDR2 YDSYTSSV, per germline. This CDR3 contains 13 residues. The CDR3 loop is CATWVPLYYKKLF. The CDR3 DNA sequence: TGTGCCACCTGGGTCCCACTTTATTATAAGAAACTCTTT.

There are a few counts of this clone. The chain joins TRGV3 to TRGJ1 or TRGJ2. J lost 4 bases, V lost 4 bases, and 10 bases had no gene match. This CDR3 comprises 14 residues. The germline V gene encodes CDR1 VTNTFY and CDR2 YDVSTARD (reference sequence). CDR3 nucleotide sequence: TGTGCCACCTGGGATGAAGGGAGCTATTATAAGAAACTCTTT. This sequence encodes CATWDEGSYYKKLF.

This clone qualifies as medium-sized. This CDR3 is also generated by other DNA sequences in the sample. The V call is TRGV9, the J call TRGJ1 or TRGJ2. Per germline, CDR1 GITISATS and CDR2 ISYDGTV (reference sequence). The CDR3 length is 12 residues. Trimming took 3 bases from V and 4 from J; bases not matched to a gene: 3. CDR3 coding DNA: TGTGCCTTGTGGGAGAGGTATTATAAGAAACTCTTT. It yields the protein CALWERYYKKLF.

This clone was seen more than once but under ten times. The chain is built from TRGV5 and TRGJ1 or TRGJ2. This CDR3 contains 12 residues. Trimming cost V 0 bases and J 9 bases; bases outside gene matches: 5. Germline CDR1 is VINAFY and CDR2 is YDVSNSKD. CDR3 protein: CATWDRRRKKLF. The CDR3 DNA is TGTGCCACCTGGGACAGGCGTCGTAAGAAACTCTTT.

A few counts support this clone. The chain carries TRGV9 and TRGJ1 or TRGJ2. CDR1 and CDR2 (germline): GITISATS, ISYDGTV (reference sequence). V shed 2 bases, J shed 7 bases, and the junction held 11 bases outside the gene matches. The CDR3 consists of 14 residues. CDR3 protein: CALWEALPGYKKLF. In DNA, the CDR3 is TGTGCCTTGTGGGAGGCTCTGCCTGGCTATAAGAAACTCTTT.

This clone has only a few counts. The rearrangement links TRGV4 to TRGJP1. Germline V gene data show CDR1 as EGSTGY and CDR2 as YDSYTSSV. The trim removed 0 bases at V and 3 bases at J, leaving 4 bases unmatched. The CDR3 runs 15 residues. The CDR3 loop is CATWDGLATGWFKIF. The CDR3 nucleotides are TGTGCCACCTGGGATGGGTTGGCCACTGGTTGGTTCAAGATATTT.